Presented here are 7 T cell receptor beta chains from one specimen sequenced in a study of cytomegalovirus exposure and HLA in healthy donors. Researchers ran the PCR with 60 Vbeta and 13 Jbeta primers. TCRdb's table, derived via immunoSEQ multiplex PCR, lists solely in-frame clones and lacks some. This table holds fewer than 250,000 clones, about four fifths found once. Material: PBMCs. The receptors here all came from a middle-aged man in good health and CMV-seropositive.

This chain connects TRBV5-1 to TRBJ2-2, with TRBD2 matching over 10 bases. This CDR3 contains 17 residues. V was pared by 0 bases and J by 1 base, with 3 bases of the junction left unmatched. Germline CDR1 SGHRS, CDR2 YFSETQ. The DNA of the CDR3 is TGCGCCAGCAGCTTGGTTCTAGCGGGAGAGAACACCGGGGAGCTGTTTTTT. Protein product: CASSLVLAGENTGELFF. Using reference TRBV5-1 and TRBJ2-2 for the parts outside the CDR3, the full variable domain is KAGVTQTPRYLIKTRGQQVTLSCSPISGHRSVSWYQQTPGQGLQFLFEYFSETQRNKGNFPGRFSGRQFSNSRSEMNVSTLELGDSALYLCASSLVLAGENTGELFFGEGSRLTVL.

This clone was picked up one time. The J gene is TRBJ2-1, the V gene TRBV7-3, with 9 bases identical to TRBD2. Germline V gene sequence: CDR1 SGHTA, CDR2 FQGTGA. V was clipped by 6 bases and J by 6 bases; unmatched bases: 0. This CDR3 contains 12 residues. CDR3 bases: TGTGCCAGCAGGACTAGCGGCAATGAGCAGTTCTTC. Translated: CASRTSGNEQFF.

The chain recombines TRBV5-6 with TRBJ1-2; 9 bases align to TRBD1. CDR3 length: 14 amino acids. Trimming took 3 bases from V and 3 from J; bases not matched to a gene: 3. Germline V gene sequence: CDR1 SGHDT, CDR2 YYEEEE. CDR3 sequence reads: CASSYRTGDYGYTF. DNA of the CDR3: TGTGCCAGCAGCTATAGGACAGGGGACTATGGCTACACCTTC.

Here the CDR3 DNA reads TGTGCCATCAGGGCTCGGGATGATAGCAATCAGCCCCAGCATTTT. As protein: CAIRARDDSNQPQHF. The chain has TRBV10-3 and TRBJ1-5, with D unclear. The CDR3 runs to 15 residues. Germline V gene sequence: CDR1 ENHRY, CDR2 SYGVKD. Trimming pared 6 bases from V and 0 bases from J, leaving 12 bases between.

The gene calls are TRBV2 and TRBJ1-5; TRBD1 matches at 9 bases. V trimming: 5 bases; J trimming: 0 bases; junction bases outside the gene matches: 2. There are 15 residues in the CDR3. Germline V CDR1 and CDR2: SNHLY, FYNNEI. For the CDR3, the DNA is TGTGCCAGCAGTCGGGGACAGGGTAGCAATCAGCCCCAGCATTTT. This translates into CASSRGQGSNQPQHF.

This clone was seen just once. This chain connects TRBV7-9 to TRBJ2-1, with 11 bases that match TRBD2. Per germline, CDR1 SEHNR and CDR2 FQNEAQ (reference sequence). V gave up 2 bases and J gave up 7 bases; unmatched junction bases: 4. The CDR3 extends over 15 amino acids. The CDR3 loop reads CASSLTSGSGNEQFF. The CDR3 DNA follows: TGTGCCAGCAGCTTAACTAGCGGGAGTGGGAATGAGCAGTTCTTC.

About this clone: Other DNA variants within this sample encode the same CDR3. The genes are TRBV6-5 and TRBJ1-1, with a weak D call TRBD1 (6 bases). The ends were cut back, 2 bases at V and 8 bases at J, with 9 bases in the middle. Germline loops: CDR1 MNHEY, CDR2 SVGAGI. The CDR3 contains 12 residues. CDR3 loop: CASSYLQGEAFF. In DNA form, the CDR3 reads TGTGCCAGCAGTTACCTACAGGGAGAAGCTTTCTTT.